Presented here are 21 T cell receptor beta chains from one specimen sequenced in a study of shared clonotypes between healthy human individuals. Method: immunoSEQ multiplex PCR; TCRdb's copy keeps in-frame clones and lacks some. The sample lists fewer than 600,000 clones, around 77% seen once, with around 12% in the top ten. The sample taken for sequencing was PBMCs. These receptors were taken from a woman aged 40-49 years in good health. Some clones in this sample may be carry-over from other donors' samples.

The chain is built from TRBV9 and TRBJ2-1; D gene uncertain. V lost 0 bases to trimming and J lost 1 base, with 8 bases between them. The CDR3 runs to 15 residues. Germline CDR1 is SGDLS and CDR2 is YYNGEE. The CDR3 region has the DNA TGTGCCAGCAGCGTAGCTGCGGTTTCCTACAATGAGCAGTTCTTC. Its translation is CASSVAAVSYNEQFF.

The genes are TRBV15 and TRBJ2-1; TRBD2 aligns across 7 bases. The length of the CDR3 is 16 residues. V dropped 3 bases and J dropped 8; count of bases not matched to a gene: 13. The V gene's germline CDR1 is LNHNV and CDR2 YYDKDF (reference sequence). The CDR3 loop is CATSSPRGRGGDEQFF. Here the CDR3 DNA reads TGTGCCACCAGCAGCCCCCGAGGGAGGGGAGGGGATGAGCAGTTCTTC.

This chain connects TRBV19 to TRBJ1-5, with a possible D match to TRBD1 (5 bases). The CDR3 runs 13 residues. Looked up from germline, CDR1 is LNHDA and CDR2 is SQIVND (reference sequence). Between the trimmed V and J ends, which lost 4 bases and 5 bases, there was a span of 9 bases. The DNA of the CDR3 is TGTGCCAGTAGTAAGCGGGGGTATCAGCCCCAGCATTTT. It encodes CASSKRGYQPQHF.

V usage is TRBV27 and J usage is TRBJ2-3; either TRBD1 or TRBD2 may supply D (6 bases each). This CDR3 has 18 residues. Trimming pared 8 bases from V and 2 bases from J, leaving 26 bases between. CDR1 is MNHEY and CDR2 is SMNVEV in the germline V gene (reference sequence). CDR3 loop: CASGPATGRDLFTDTQYF. Here the CDR3 DNA reads TGTGCCAGCGGCCCCGCGACAGGCCGGGACTTATTCACAGATACGCAGTATTTT.

With respect to this clone: A single base is all that separates this from a far larger clone, so a read error is likely. The chain uses TRBV6-5 and TRBJ2-6, with a possible D match to TRBD2 (6 bases). CDR1 is MNHEY and CDR2 is SVGAGI in the germline V gene. This CDR3 region has 13 residues. The CDR3 nucleotides read TGTGCCACCGGGAGCTCTGGGGTCAACGTCCTGACTTTC. As protein: CATGSSGVNVLTF.

The chain carries TRBV28 and TRBJ2-3; 8 bases line up with TRBD2. The CDR3 is made up of 15 amino acids. V lost 6 bases to trimming and J lost 4 bases; unmatched junction nucleotides: 9. Looked up from germline, CDR1 is MDHEN and CDR2 is SYDVKM. The CDR3 sequence is CASSRPPGRADTQYF. The CDR3, as DNA: TGTGCCAGCAGCCGCCCCCCCGGGAGGGCAGATACGCAGTATTTT. Supplemented by reference TRBV28 and TRBJ2-3, the full variable domain reads DVKVTQSSRYLVKRTGEKVFLECVQDMDHENMFWYRQDPGLGLRLIYFSYDVKMKEKGDIPEGYSVSREKKERFSLILESASTNQTSMYLCASSRPPGRADTQYFGPGTRLTVL.

The chain carries TRBV13 and TRBJ1-1; 8 nucleotides line up with TRBD1. The CDR3 loop spans 13 amino acids. The trim removed 5 bases at V and 3 bases at J, leaving 2 bases unmatched. Germline-derived CDR1 and CDR2 are PRHDT and FYEKMQ (reference sequence). CDR3 sequence reads: CASSTDRDTEAFF. The CDR3 nucleotides read TGTGCCAGCAGCACGGACAGGGACACTGAAGCTTTCTTT.

The chain uses TRBV7-8 and TRBJ2-5; 9 bases fit TRBD2. Losses at the gene ends were 5 bases for V and 3 bases for J; bases not matched to a gene: 19. The CDR3 covers 19 residues. Germline V gene data show CDR1 as SGHVS and CDR2 as FQNEAQ. CDR3 nucleotides: TGTGCCAGCAGCAGGAGACGGACCGGGGACCCTAGCGGGAAAGAGACCCAGTACTTC. Translating gives CASSRRRTGDPSGKETQYF.

About this clone itself: The likely explanation is a read error, given a far larger clone one base away. Other DNA sequences in this sample translate to the same CDR3. The chain employs TRBV6-4 and TRBJ2-6; no clear D gene. Germline-derived CDR1 and CDR2 are MRHNA and SNTAGT. The CDR3 spans 15 residues. The V end was cut by 2 bases, the J end by 0 bases, with 5 bases between. The chain's CDR3 is CASSDDSSGANVLTF. DNA for the CDR3: TGTGCCAGCAGTGACGATAGCTCTGGGGCCAACGTCCTGACTTTC.

A word on this clone: A far larger clone lies a single base away; this is likely a read error. The CDR3 end shows no conserved phenylalanine or tryptophan, and so a read error is likely. The chain couples TRBV30 to TRBJ2-3, with 11 bases that match TRBD2. The CDR3 has 16 amino acids. V gave up 1 base and J gave up 4 bases; unmatched junction bases: 7. CDR1 is GTSNPN, CDR2 SVGIG, per germline (reference sequence). For the CDR3, the DNA is TGTGCCTGGAGTGGGCGGCTAGCGGGAGGACCAGATACGCAGTATCTT. As protein: CAWSGRLAGGPDTQYL.

This clone was seen only once. Other nucleotide sequences from this sample produce the same CDR3. This CDR3 reads CATPGASGRSYEQYF. As DNA, the CDR3 is TGTGCCACACCCGGGGCTAGCGGGAGGTCCTACGAGCAGTATTTT. The chain employs TRBV2 and TRBJ2-7; TRBD2 matches 11 bases. The J call is uncertain, as TRBJ2-3 better fits the DNA end. The CDR3 is made up of 15 amino acids. In germline, CDR1 is SNHLY, CDR2 FYNNEI.

This chain links TRBV6-5 with TRBJ1-2, with D perhaps matching TRBD1 (6 bases). This CDR3 is built from 14 residues. V lost 0 bases, J lost 8 bases, and 13 bases lay in between. The germline CDR1 and CDR2 sequences are MNHEY and SVGAGI. Here the CDR3 DNA reads TGTGCCAGCAGTTACTCGAGGTACAGGGACGGCTACACCTTC. Translating gives CASSYSRYRDGYTF.

The chain combines TRBV6-5 with TRBJ2-7, with D tentatively TRBD1 (5 bases). The CDR3 contains 12 residues. The V end lost 6 bases, the J end lost 5 bases, and 11 bases lay between the germline ends. The germline V gene has CDR1 MNHEY and CDR2 SVGAGI. CDR3 in amino acids: CASSQKGNEQYF. The CDR3 nucleotides are TGTGCCAGCAGCCAAAAGGGGAACGAGCAGTACTTC.

The chain recombines TRBV7-2 with TRBJ2-7; 7 nucleotides line up with TRBD2. V gave up 2 bases and J gave up 1 base; unmatched junction bases: 8. Germline CDR1 is SGHTA and CDR2 is FQGNSA. CDR3 length: 16 amino acids. The CDR3 sequence is CASSLTSDPSSYEQYF. CDR3 nucleotide sequence: TGTGCCAGCAGCTTAACTAGCGATCCCTCGTCCTACGAGCAGTACTTC. The entire variable domain, with the rest obtained from reference TRBV7-2 and TRBJ2-7, is as follows: GAGVSQSPSNKVTEKGKDVELRCDPISGHTALYWYRQSLGQGLEFLIYFQGNSAPDKSGLPSDRFSAERTGGSVSTLTIQRTQQEDSAVYLCASSLTSDPSSYEQYFGPGTRLTVT.

V is TRBV7-2 and J is TRBJ2-7; 14 nucleotides agree with TRBD2. After removal of 2 bases from V and 6 bases from J, the junction contained 9 bases not matched to a gene. CDR1 SGHTA and CDR2 FQGNSA come from the germline V gene. This CDR3 comprises 17 residues. CDR3 loop: CASSLWGTSGSTLEQYF. CDR3 in DNA: TGTGCCAGCAGCTTATGGGGGACTAGCGGGAGCACCCTCGAGCAGTACTTC.

This clone came up a few times. The chain employs TRBV11-3 and TRBJ2-1; a weak D match, TRBD2 (6 bases). The CDR3 consists of 13 residues. The V end was cut by 0 bases, the J end by 9 bases, with 9 bases between. Germline CDR1 is SGHNT and CDR2 is YENEEA. CDR3 residues: CASSLDRRGEQFF. The CDR3 DNA sequence: TGTGCCAGCAGCTTAGATCGGAGGGGTGAGCAGTTCTTC. The full variable domain, with the rest looked up from reference TRBV11-3 and TRBJ2-1, is EAGVVQSPRYKIIEKKQPVAFWCNPISGHNTLYWYLQNLGQGPELLIRYENEEAVDDSQLPKDRFSAERLKGVDSTLKIQPAELGDSAVYLCASSLDRRGEQFFGPGTRLTVL.

As concerns this clone: This CDR3 is also generated by other DNA sequences in the sample. The gene calls are TRBV7-2 and TRBJ2-2; the D is unclear. The CDR3 totals 14 residues. CDR1 is SGHTA, CDR2 FQGNSA, per germline. The V and J ends lost 2 bases and 1 base respectively, with 5 bases between them. CDR3 sequence reads: CASSLRRNTGELFF. In DNA form, the CDR3 reads TGTGCCAGCAGCTTAAGGAGGAACACCGGGGAGCTGTTTTTT.

This chain connects TRBV10-3 to TRBJ2-5; 8 nucleotides line up with TRBD1. Per the germline V gene, CDR1 is ENHRY and CDR2 is SYGVKD. With V trimmed by 5 bases and J by 3 bases, 2 bases remained unmatched. The CDR3 consists of 13 residues. The CDR3 bases are TGTGCCATCAGTCTACAGGGGGAAGAGACCCAGTACTTC. This gives the protein CAISLQGEETQYF.

To note about this clone: The sample contains more than one DNA sequence encoding this CDR3. This chain connects TRBV9 to TRBJ2-7; tentatively, D is TRBD1 or TRBD2 (5 bases each). The ends were cut back, 0 bases at V and 2 bases at J, with 12 bases in the middle. Germline assignment: CDR1 SGDLS and CDR2 YYNGEE. The CDR3 spans 15 residues. The CDR3 reads CASSVGGGSAYEQYF. In DNA form, the CDR3 reads TGTGCCAGCAGCGTAGGGGGCGGTAGCGCCTACGAGCAGTACTTC.

The chain joins TRBV10-3 to TRBJ1-2; D remains ambiguous. CDR1 is ENHRY and CDR2 is SYGVKD in the germline V gene. Deletions cut 4 bases from V and 3 bases from J, with 15 bases between. The CDR3 contains 15 residues. The CDR3 region has the DNA TGTGCCATCAGTGGGGAACGTGCGTGGGACTATGGCTACACCTTC. This sequence encodes CAISGERAWDYGYTF.

The V gene is TRBV7-2, the J gene TRBJ2-7; 8 positions match TRBD1. The V gene end was trimmed by 2 bases and the J gene end by 0 bases; junction bases not matched to a gene: 3. Germline CDR1 reads SGHTA; CDR2 reads FQGNSA. The CDR3 totals 15 residues. Here the CDR3 DNA reads TGTGCCAGCAGCTTATGGGACAGGAGCTCCTACGAGCAGTACTTC. Residues: CASSLWDRSSYEQYF.